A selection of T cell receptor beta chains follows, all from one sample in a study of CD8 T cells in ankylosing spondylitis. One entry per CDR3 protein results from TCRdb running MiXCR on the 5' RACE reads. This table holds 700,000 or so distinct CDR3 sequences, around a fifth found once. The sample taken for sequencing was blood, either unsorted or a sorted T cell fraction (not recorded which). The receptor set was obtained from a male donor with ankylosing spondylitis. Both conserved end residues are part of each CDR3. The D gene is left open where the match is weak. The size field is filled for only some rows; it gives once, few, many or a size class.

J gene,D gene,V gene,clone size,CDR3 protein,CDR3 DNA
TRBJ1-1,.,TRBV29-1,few,CSVEVAGRWTEAFF,TGCAGCGTTGAAGTTGCAGGGAGGTGGACTGAAGCTTTCTTT
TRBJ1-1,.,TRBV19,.,CASRDGPSSMNTEAFF,TGTGCCAGTAGAGACGGACCGTCTTCTATGAACACTGAAGCTTTCTTT
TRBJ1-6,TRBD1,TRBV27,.,CASSLQGVGSPLHF,TGTGCCAGCAGCCTACAGGGGGTAGGATCACCCCTCCACTTT
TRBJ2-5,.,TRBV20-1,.,CSARDRVQQETQYF,TGCAGTGCTAGAGATCGGGTCCAACAAGAGACCCAGTACTTC
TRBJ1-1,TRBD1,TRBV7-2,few,CASSLRDRSEAFF,TGTGCCAGCAGCCTACGGGACAGAAGTGAAGCTTTCTTT
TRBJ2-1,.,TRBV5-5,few,CASSLVPQGWEQFF,TGTGCCAGCAGCTTGGTCCCGCAGGGTTGGGAGCAGTTCTTC
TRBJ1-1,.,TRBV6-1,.,CASRKRTDSFETEAFF,TGTGCCAGCAGAAAAAGAACGGACAGCTTTGAAACTGAAGCTTTCTTT
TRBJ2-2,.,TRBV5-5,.,CASSPWDSGGELFF,TGTGCCAGCAGCCCGTGGGACTCAGGCGGGGAGCTGTTTTTT
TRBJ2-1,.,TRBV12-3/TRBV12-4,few,CASSLRWEAYNEQFF,TGTGCCAGCAGTTTAAGGTGGGAGGCCTACAATGAGCAGTTCTTC
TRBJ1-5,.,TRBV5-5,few,CASSFERNQPQHF,TGTGCCAGCAGCTTTGAACGGAATCAGCCCCAGCATTTT
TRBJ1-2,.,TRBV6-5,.,CASSYKSSYTF,TGTGCCAGCAGTTACAAGAGTAGCTACACCTTC
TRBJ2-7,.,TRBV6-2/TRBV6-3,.,CASSRTDHEQYF,TGTGCCAGCAGCAGGACAGATCACGAGCAGTACTTC
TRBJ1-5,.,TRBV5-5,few,CAGVQPQHF,TGTGCCGGTGTACAGCCCCAGCATTTT
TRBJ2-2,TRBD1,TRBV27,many,CASSLRGLTGELFF,TGTGCCAGCAGTTTAAGGGGGCTCACCGGGGAGCTGTTTTTT
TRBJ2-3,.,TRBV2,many,CASSDPGGSTDTQYF,TGTGCCAGCAGTGACCCAGGAGGGAGCACAGATACGCAGTATTTT
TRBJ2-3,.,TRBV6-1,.,CASSPPGPGRTDTQYF,TGTGCCAGCAGTCCCCCCGGTCCCGGAAGGACAGATACGCAGTATTTT
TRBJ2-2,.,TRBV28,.,CASSFVFGSGTGELFF,TGTGCCAGCAGTTTTGTTTTTGGATCCGGTACCGGGGAGCTGTTTTTT
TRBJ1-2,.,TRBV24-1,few,CATSDWGGYTF,TGTGCCACCAGTGATTGGGGCGGCTACACCTTC
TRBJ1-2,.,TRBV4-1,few,CASSQVPAEVYGYTF,TGCGCCAGCAGCCAAGTCCCGGCGGAGGTATATGGCTACACCTTC
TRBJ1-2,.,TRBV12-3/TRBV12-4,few,CASSLGYYGYTF,TGTGCCAGCAGTTTAGGATACTATGGCTACACCTTC
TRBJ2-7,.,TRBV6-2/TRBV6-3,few,CASTEPPKYEQYF,TGTGCCAGCACCGAGCCTCCAAAATACGAGCAGTACTTC
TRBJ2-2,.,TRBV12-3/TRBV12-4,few,CASSRGTSTNTGELFF,TGTGCCAGCAGTCGAGGTACTTCAACAAACACCGGGGAGCTGTTTTTT
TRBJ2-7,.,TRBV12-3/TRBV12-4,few,CASSRGGRYDEQYF,TGTGCCAGCAGTAGGGGGGGGCGTTACGACGAGCAGTACTTC
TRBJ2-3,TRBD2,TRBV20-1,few,CSAQWRLAGTDTQYF,TGCAGTGCTCAGTGGCGACTAGCTGGGACAGATACGCAGTATTTT
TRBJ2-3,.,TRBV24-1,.,CATSMAIEDTQYF,TGTGCCACCAGTATGGCAATTGAAGATACGCAGTATTTT
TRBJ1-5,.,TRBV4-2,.,CASSQGLDQPQHF,TGTGCCAGCAGCCAGGGGCTAGATCAGCCCCAGCATTTT